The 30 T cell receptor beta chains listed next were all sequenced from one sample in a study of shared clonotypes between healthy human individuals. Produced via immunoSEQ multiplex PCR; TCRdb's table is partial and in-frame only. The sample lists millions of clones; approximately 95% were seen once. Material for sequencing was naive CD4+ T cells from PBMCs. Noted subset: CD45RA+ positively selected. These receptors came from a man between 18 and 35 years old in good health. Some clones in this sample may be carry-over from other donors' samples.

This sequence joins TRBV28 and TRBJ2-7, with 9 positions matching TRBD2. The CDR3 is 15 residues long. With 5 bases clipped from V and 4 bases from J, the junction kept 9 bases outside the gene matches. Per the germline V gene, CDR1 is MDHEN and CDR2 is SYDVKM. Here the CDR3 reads CASSNGGRGGYEQYF. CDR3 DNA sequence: TGTGCCAGCAGTAATGGCGGGAGGGGAGGGTACGAGCAGTACTTC.

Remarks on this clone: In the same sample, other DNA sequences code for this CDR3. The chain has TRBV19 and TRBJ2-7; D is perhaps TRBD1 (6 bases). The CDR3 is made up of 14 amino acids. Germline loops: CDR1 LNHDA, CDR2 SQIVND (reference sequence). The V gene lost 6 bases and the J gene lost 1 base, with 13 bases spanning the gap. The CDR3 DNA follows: TGTGCCAGTAGCAGACAGGTTTCTTCCTACGAGCAGTACTTC. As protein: CASSRQVSSYEQYF.

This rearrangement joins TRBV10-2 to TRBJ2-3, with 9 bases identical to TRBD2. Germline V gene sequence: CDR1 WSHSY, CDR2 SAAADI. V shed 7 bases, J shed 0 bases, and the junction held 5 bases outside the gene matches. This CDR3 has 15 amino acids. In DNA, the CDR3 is TGCGCCAGCACCCTGACTAGCGGTAGCACAGATACGCAGTATTTT. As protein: CASTLTSGSTDTQYF.

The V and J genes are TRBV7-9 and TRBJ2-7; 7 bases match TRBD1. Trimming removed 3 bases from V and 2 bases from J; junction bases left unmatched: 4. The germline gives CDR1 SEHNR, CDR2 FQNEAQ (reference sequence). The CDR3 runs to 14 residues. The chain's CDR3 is CASSFWTGTYEQYF. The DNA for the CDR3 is TGTGCCAGCAGCTTTTGGACAGGAACCTACGAGCAGTACTTC.

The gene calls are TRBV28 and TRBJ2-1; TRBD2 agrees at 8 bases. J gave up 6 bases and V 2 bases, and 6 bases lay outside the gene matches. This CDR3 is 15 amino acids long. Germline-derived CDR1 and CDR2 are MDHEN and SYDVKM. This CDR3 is CASSLAGGGLNEQFF. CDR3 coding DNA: TGTGCCAGCAGTTTAGCGGGAGGAGGGCTCAATGAGCAGTTCTTC.

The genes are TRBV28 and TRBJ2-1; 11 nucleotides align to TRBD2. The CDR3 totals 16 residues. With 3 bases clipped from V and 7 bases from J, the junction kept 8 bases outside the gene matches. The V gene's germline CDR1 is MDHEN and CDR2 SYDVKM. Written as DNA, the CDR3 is TGTGCCAGCAGTTTTCTTCTAGCGGGAGGTGGGAATGAGCAGTTCTTC. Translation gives CASSFLLAGGGNEQFF.

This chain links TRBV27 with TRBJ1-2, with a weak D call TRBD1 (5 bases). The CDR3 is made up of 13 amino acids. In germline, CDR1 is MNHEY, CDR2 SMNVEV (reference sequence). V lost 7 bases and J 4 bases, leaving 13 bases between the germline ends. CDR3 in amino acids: CASTQGSGYGYTF. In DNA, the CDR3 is TGTGCCAGCACTCAGGGCTCGGGCTATGGCTACACCTTC.

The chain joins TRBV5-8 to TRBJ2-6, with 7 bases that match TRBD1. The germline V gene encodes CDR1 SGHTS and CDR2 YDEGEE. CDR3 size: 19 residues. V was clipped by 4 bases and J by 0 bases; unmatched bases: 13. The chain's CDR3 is CASSRRWTGAFSGANVLTF. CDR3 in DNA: TGTGCCAGCAGCAGACGCTGGACAGGAGCCTTCTCTGGGGCCAACGTCCTGACTTTC.

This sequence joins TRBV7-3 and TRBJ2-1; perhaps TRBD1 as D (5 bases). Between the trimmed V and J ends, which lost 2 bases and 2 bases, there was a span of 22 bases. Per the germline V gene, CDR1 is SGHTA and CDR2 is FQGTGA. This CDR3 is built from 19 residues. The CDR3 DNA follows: TGTGCCAGCAGCTTATATTGGACAAATCCAGCCCTCCCCTACAATGAGCAGTTCTTC. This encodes CASSLYWTNPALPYNEQFF. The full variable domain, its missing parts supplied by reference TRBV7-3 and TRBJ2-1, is GAGVSQTPSNKVTEKGKYVELRCDPISGHTALYWYRQSLGQGPEFLIYFQGTGAADDSGLPNDRFFAVRPEGSVSTLKIQRTERGDSAVYLCASSLYWTNPALPYNEQFFGPGTRLTVL.

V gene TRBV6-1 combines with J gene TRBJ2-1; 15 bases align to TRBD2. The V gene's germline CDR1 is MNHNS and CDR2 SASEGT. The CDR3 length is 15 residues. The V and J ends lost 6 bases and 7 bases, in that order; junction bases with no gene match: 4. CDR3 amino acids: CASSGGLAGGNEQFF. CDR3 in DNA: TGTGCCAGCAGCGGCGGACTAGCGGGAGGGAATGAGCAGTTCTTC.

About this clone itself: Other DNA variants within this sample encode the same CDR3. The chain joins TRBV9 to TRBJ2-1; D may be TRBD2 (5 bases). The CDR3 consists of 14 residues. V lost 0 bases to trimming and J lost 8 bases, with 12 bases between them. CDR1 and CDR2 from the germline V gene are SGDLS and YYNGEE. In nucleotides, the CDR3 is TGTGCCAGCAGCGTAGTAGGGAGTAGCGATGAGCAGTTCTTC. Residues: CASSVVGSSDEQFF.

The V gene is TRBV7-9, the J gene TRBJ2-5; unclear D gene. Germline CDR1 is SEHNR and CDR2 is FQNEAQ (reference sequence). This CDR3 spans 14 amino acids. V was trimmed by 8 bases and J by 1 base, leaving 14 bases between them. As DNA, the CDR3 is TGTGCCAGCGGGCCTTCTGTAGTCCAAGAGACCCAGTACTTC. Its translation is CASGPSVVQETQYF.

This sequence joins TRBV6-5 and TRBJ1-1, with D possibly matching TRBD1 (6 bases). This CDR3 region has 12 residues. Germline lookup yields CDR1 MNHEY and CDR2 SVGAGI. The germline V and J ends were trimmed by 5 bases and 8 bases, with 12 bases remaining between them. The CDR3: CASSRRGSEAFF. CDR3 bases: TGTGCCAGCAGTCGGAGGGGGAGCGAAGCTTTCTTT.

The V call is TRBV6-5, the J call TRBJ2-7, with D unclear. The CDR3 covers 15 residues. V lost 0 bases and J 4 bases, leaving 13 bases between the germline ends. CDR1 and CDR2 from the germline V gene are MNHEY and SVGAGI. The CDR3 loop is CASSYSPPGDYEQYF. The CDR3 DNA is TGTGCCAGCAGTTACTCCCCCCCTGGGGATTACGAGCAGTACTTC.

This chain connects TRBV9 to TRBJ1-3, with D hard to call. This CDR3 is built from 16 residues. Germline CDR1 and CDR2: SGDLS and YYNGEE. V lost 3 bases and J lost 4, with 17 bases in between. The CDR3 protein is CASSADVGLSGNTIYF. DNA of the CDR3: TGTGCCAGCAGCGCCGACGTGGGGTTATCCGGAAACACCATATATTTT.

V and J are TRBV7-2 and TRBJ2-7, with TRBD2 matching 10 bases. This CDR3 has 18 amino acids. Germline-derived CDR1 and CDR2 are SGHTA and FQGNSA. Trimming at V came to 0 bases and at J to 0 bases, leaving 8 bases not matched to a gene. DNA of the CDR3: TGTGCCAGCAGCTTAGCGAGTAGCGGGAGGTATAACTCCTACGAGCAGTACTTC. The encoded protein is CASSLASSGRYNSYEQYF.

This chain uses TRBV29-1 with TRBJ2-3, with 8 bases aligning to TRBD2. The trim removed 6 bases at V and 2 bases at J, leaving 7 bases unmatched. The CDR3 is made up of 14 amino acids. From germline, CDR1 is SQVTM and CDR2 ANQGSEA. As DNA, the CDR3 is TGCAGCGTCGTAGCGGGAACCATCACAGATACGCAGTATTTT. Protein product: CSVVAGTITDTQYF.

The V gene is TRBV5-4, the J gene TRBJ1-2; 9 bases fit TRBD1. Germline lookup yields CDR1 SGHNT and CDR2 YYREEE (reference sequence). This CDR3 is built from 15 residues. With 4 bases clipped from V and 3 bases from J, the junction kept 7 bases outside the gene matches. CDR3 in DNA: TGTGCCAGCAGCAGGGACAGGGAGCGGGACTATGGCTACACCTTC. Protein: CASSRDRERDYGYTF.

CDR3 in DNA: TGTGCCACCAGCAGAGATCGTATGTATCAGCCCCAGCATTTT. Its translation is CATSRDRMYQPQHF. This chain joins TRBV15 and TRBJ1-5, with D hard to call. There are 14 residues in the CDR3. The germline V gene has CDR1 LNHNV and CDR2 YYDKDF (reference sequence). V was pared by 0 bases and J by 5 bases, with 8 bases between.

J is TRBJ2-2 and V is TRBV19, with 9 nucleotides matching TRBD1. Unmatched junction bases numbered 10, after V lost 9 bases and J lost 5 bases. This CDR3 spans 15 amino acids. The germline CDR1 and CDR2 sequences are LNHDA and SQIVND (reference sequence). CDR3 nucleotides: TGTGCCAGCAGGACGGACAGGGGAAGGACCGGGGAGCTGTTTTTT. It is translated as CASRTDRGRTGELFF.

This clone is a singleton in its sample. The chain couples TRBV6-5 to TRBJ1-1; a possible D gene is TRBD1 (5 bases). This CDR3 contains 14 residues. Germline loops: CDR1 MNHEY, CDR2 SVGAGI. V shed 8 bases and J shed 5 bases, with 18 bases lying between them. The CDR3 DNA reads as TGTGCCAGCGAACTGCGAGGGGCTGGGACTGAAGCTTTCTTT. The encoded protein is CASELRGAGTEAFF.

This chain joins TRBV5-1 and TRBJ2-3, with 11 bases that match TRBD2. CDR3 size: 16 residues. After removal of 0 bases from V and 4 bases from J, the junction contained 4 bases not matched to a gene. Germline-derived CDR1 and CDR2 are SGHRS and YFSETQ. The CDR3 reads CASSLEGSGRADTQYF. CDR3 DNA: TGCGCCAGCAGCTTGGAGGGTAGCGGGAGGGCAGATACGCAGTATTTT.

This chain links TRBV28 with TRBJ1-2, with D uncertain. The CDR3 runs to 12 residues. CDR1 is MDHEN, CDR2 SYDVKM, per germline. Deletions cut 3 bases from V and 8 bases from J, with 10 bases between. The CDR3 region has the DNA TGTGCCAGCAGTTTTATGATTTCCGGCTACACCTTC. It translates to CASSFMISGYTF.

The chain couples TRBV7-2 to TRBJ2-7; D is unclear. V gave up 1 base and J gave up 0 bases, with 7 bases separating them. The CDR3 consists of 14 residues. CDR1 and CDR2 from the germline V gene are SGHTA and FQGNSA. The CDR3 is CASSLGANSYEQYF. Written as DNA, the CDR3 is TGTGCCAGCAGCTTAGGGGCTAACTCCTACGAGCAGTACTTC.

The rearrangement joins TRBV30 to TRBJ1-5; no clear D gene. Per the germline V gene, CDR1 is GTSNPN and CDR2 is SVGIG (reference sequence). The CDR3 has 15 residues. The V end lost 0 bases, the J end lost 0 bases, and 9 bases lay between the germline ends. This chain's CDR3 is CAWSVGVNSNQPQHF. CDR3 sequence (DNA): TGTGCCTGGAGTGTGGGAGTTAATAGCAATCAGCCCCAGCATTTT.

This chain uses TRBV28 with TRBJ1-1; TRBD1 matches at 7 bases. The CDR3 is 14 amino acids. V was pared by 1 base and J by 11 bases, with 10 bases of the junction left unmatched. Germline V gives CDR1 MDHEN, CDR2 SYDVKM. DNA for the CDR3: TGTGCCAGCAGTTTATTAGTTGGGGACAGAAGGGCTTTCTTT. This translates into CASSLLVGDRRAFF.

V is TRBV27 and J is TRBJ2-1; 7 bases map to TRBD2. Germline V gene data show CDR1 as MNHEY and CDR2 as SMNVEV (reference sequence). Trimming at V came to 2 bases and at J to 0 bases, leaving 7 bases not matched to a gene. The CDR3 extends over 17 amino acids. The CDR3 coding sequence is TGTGCCAGCAGTTTACGCCTTGGGGGGGGCTCCTACAATGAGCAGTTCTTC. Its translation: CASSLRLGGGSYNEQFF.

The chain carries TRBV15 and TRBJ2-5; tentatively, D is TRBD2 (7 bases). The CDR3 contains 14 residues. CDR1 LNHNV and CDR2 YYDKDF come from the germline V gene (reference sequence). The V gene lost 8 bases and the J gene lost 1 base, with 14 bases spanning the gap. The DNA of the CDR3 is TGTGCCACCCCTCCCCGGGGGGCCCAAGAGACCCAGTACTTC. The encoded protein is CATPPRGAQETQYF.

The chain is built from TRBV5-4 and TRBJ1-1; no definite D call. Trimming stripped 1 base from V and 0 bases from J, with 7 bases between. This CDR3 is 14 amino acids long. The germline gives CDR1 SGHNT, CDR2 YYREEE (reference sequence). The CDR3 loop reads CASSLRPLNTEAFF. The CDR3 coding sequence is TGTGCCAGCAGCTTGAGACCGTTGAACACTGAAGCTTTCTTT.

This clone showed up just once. CDR3 sequence reads: CASSMTGSRFF. The DNA of the CDR3 is TGTGCCAGTAGTATGACAGGGTCTAGGTTCTTC. This chain joins TRBV19 and TRBJ2-1; 7 nucleotides align to TRBD1. Germline V gene sequence: CDR1 LNHDA, CDR2 SQIVND (reference sequence). The V gene end was trimmed by 3 bases and the J gene end by 15 bases; junction bases not matched to a gene: 5. The CDR3 length is 11 residues.